This T cell receptor (beta chain) was captured in a study of cytomegalovirus exposure and HLA in healthy donors. Across the study: The 90 to 150 validation repertoires, a later analysis reported, used the same platform as the 550 to 700 repertoires from the first cohort.

With V trimmed by 2 bases and J by 4 bases, 6 bases remained unmatched. The CDR3 loop spans 15 amino acids. Looked up from germline, CDR1 is KGHSH and CDR2 is LQKENI. Method: immunoSEQ multiplex PCR; TCRdb's copy keeps in-frame clones and lacks some. The sample has 200,000 to 250,000 clones, over 80% seen once. Note on this clone: Its antigen is undetermined. Other DNA sequences in this sample translate to the same CDR3.

Whole-study results and caveats: According to a subsequent analysis, TCR clusters from the first cohort were inclined to appear together in the 110 or so validation repertoires. Three chains linked to CMV were shown in vitro to be specific for CMV antigens. The study designated about 160 TCR beta chains cytomegalovirus-associated.

The clonotype comes from a woman aged 18-29 years in good health and CMV-seronegative. The V and J genes are TRBV18 and TRBJ2-7; 9 positions match TRBD2. Sequenced material: PBMCs. DNA for the CDR3: TGTGCCAGCTCACCAAGGCTAGCGGGAAGTTACGAGCAGTACTTC. Amino acid sequence: CASSPRLAGSYEQYF.